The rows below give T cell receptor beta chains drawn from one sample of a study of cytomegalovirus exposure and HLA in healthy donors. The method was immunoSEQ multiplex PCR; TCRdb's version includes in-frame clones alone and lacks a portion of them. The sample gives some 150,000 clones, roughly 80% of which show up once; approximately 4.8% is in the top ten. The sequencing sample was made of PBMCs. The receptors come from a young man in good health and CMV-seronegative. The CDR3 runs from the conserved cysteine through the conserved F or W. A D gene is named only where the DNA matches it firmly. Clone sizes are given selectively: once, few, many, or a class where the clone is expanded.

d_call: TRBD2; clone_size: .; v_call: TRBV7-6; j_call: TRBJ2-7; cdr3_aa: CASSNGLAGTYEQYF; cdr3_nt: TGTGCCAGCAGTAACGGACTAGCGGGGACCTACGAGCAGTACTTC
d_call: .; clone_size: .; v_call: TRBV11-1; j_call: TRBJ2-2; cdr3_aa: CAAEGNTGELFF; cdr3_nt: TGTGCCGCCGAGGGAAACACCGGGGAGCTGTTTTTT
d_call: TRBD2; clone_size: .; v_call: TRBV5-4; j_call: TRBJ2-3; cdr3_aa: CASSETSGTGTDTQYF; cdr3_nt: TGTGCCAGCAGCGAGACTAGCGGGACAGGCACAGATACGCAGTATTTT
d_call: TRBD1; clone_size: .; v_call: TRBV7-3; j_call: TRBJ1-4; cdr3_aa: CASSSLSPGTGGINEKLFF; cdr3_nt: TGTGCCAGCAGCTCCCTCTCCCCCGGGACAGGGGGTATTAATGAAAAACTGTTTTTT
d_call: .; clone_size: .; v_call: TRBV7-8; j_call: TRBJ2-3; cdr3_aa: CASSWRVAASTDTQYF; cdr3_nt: TGTGCCAGCAGCTGGCGGGTGGCTGCCAGCACAGATACGCAGTATTTT
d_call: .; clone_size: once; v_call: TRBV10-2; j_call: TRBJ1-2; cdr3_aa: CASSESRVGIYGYTF; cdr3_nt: TGCGCCAGCAGTGAGTCGAGGGTGGGGATCTATGGCTACACCTTC
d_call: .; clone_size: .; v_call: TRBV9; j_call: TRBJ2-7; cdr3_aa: CASSREGYEQYF; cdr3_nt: TGTGCCAGCAGCCGTGAGGGTTACGAGCAGTACTTC
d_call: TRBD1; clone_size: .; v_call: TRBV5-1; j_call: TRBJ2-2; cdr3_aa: CASTWTGTGNTGELFF; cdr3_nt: TGCGCCAGCACTTGGACCGGGACAGGGAACACCGGGGAGCTGTTTTTT
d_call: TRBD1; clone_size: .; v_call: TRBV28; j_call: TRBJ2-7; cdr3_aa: CASSWTGPYEQYF; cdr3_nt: TGTGCCAGCAGCTGGACAGGACCTTACGAGCAGTACTTC
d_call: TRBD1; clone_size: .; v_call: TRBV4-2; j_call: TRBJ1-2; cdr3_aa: CASSQDLGQGDYGYTF; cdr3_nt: TGTGCCAGCAGCCAAGATTTGGGACAGGGCGACTATGGCTACACCTTC
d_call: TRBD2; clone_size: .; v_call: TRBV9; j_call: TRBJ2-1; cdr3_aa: CASSVAVRGAYNEQFF; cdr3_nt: TGTGCCAGCAGCGTAGCTGTGCGGGGGGCCTACAATGAGCAGTTCTTC
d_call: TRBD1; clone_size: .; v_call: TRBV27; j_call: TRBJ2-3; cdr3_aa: CASSMDRGRVDTQYF; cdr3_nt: TGTGCCAGCAGCATGGACAGGGGGCGTGTGGATACGCAGTATTTT
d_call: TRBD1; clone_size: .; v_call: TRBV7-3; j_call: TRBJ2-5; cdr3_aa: CASSSNRGETQYF; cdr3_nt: TGTGCCAGCAGTTCCAACAGGGGAGAGACCCAGTACTTC
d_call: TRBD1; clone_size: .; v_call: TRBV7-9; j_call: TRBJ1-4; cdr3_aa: CSSSKRTGMELFF; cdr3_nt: TGTTCCAGCAGCAAGCGGACAGGGATGGAACTGTTTTTT
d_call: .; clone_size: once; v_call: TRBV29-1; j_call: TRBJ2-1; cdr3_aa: CSVDGLPDSSYNEQFF; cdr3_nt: TGCAGCGTCGACGGACTCCCTGATAGCTCCTACAATGAGCAGTTCTTC
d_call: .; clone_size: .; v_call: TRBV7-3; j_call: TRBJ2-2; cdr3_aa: CASSPGSGNTGELFF; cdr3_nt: TGTGCCAGCAGCCCAGGTAGCGGTAACACCGGGGAGCTGTTTTTT
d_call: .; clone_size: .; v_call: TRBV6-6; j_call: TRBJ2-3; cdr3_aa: CASSYSEALDTQYF; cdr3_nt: TGTGCCAGCAGTTACTCGGAGGCTCTAGATACGCAGTATTTT
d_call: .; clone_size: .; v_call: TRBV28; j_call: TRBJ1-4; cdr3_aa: CASSSPSTSNEKLFF; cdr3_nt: TGTGCCAGCAGTTCGCCCTCGACATCAAATGAAAAACTGTTTTTT
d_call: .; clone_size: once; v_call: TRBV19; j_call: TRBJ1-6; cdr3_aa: CASGLEGPRNSPLHF; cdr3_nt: TGTGCCAGTGGGTTGGAGGGTCCCCGTAATTCACCCCTCCACTTT
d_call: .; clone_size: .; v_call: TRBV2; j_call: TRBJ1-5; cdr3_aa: CASSRTPNQPQHF; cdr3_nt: TGTGCCAGCAGTCGGACACCTAATCAGCCCCAGCATTTT
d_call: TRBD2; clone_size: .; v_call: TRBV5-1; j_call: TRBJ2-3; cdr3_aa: CASSPAAGRRADTQYF; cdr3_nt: TGCGCCAGCAGCCCTGCAGCGGGAAGGAGGGCAGATACGCAGTATTTT
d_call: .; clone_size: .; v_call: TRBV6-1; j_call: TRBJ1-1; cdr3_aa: CASSALLSGRIGRNTEAFF; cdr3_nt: TGTGCCAGCAGTGCTTTATTATCCGGCAGGATAGGTAGGAACACTGAAGCTTTCTTT
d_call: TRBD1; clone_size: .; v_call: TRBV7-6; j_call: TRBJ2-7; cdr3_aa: CASSLEDRGSPLEQYF; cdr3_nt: TGTGCCAGCAGCTTAGAGGACAGGGGCTCCCCTCTCGAGCAGTACTTC
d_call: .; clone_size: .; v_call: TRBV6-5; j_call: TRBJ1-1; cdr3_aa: CASSWDTNTEAFF; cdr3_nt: TGTGCCAGCAGCTGGGACACGAACACTGAAGCTTTCTTT
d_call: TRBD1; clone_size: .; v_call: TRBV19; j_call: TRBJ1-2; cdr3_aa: CASRQGIWSGYTF; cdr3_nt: TGTGCCAGCCGACAGGGGATCTGGTCGGGCTACACCTTC
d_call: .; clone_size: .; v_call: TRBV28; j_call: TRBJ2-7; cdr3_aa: CASSSLAETYEQYF; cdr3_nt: TGTGCCAGCAGTTCATTGGCGGAGACCTACGAGCAGTACTTC
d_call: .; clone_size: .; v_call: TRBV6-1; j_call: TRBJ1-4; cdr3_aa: CASSEALGRYREKLFF; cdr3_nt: TGTGCCAGCAGTGAAGCGCTAGGAAGGTACCGCGAAAAACTGTTTTTT
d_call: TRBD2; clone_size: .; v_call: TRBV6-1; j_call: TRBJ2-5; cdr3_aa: CASSARLAGAQETQYF; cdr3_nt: TGTGCCAGCAGTGCAAGACTAGCGGGGGCTCAAGAGACCCAGTACTTC
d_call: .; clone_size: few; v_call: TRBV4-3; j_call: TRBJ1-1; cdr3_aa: CASSQEQGLTEAFF; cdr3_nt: TGCGCCAGCAGCCAAGAACAGGGTCTAACTGAAGCTTTCTTT
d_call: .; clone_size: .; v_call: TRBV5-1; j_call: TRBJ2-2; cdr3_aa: CASSRLAELNTGELFF; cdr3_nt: TGCGCCAGCAGCCGGTTAGCGGAGCTGAACACCGGGGAGCTGTTTTTT
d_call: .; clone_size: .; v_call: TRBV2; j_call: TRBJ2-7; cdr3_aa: CASIRVSPYEQYF; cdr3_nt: TGTGCCAGCATCCGAGTGTCTCCCTACGAGCAGTACTTC
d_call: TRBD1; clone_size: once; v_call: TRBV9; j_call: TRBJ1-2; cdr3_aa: CASSAAQRQGRDYGYTF; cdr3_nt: TGTGCCAGCAGCGCAGCGCAGAGACAGGGGCGCGACTATGGCTACACCTTC
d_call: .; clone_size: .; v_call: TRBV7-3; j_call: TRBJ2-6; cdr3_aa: CASSPRRVSSGANVLTF; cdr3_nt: TGTGCCAGCAGCCCCCGGAGGGTTAGCTCTGGGGCCAACGTCCTGACTTTC
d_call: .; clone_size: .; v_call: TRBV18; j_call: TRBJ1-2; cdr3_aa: CATGAEKGYYGYTF; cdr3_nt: TGTGCCACCGGCGCAGAAAAGGGGTACTATGGCTACACCTTC
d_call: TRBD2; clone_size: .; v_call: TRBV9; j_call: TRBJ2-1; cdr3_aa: CASSLGLADYNEQFF; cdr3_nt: TGTGCCAGCAGCCTGGGACTAGCGGACTACAATGAGCAGTTCTTC
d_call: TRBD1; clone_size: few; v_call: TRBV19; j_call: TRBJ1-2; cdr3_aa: CASSDLRLDRAYYGYTF; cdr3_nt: TGTGCCAGTAGTGACCTGAGACTGGACAGGGCATACTATGGCTACACCTTC
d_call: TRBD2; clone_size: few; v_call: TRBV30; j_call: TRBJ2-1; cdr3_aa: CAWSGGVSYNEQFF; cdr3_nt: TGTGCCTGGAGCGGGGGGGTCTCCTACAATGAGCAGTTCTTC
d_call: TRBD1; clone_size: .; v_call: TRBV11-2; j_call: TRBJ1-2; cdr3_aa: CASSLRDRGGYTF; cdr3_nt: TGTGCCAGCAGCTTAAGGGACAGGGGAGGCTACACCTTC
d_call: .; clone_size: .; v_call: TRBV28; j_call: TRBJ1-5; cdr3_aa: CASSLEEEPQHF; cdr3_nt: TGTGCCAGCAGTTTGGAGGAAGAGCCCCAGCATTTT
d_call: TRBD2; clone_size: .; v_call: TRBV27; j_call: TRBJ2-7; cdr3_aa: CASSLGLASYEQYF; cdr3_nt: TGTGCCAGCAGTTTGGGACTAGCGAGCTACGAGCAGTACTTC
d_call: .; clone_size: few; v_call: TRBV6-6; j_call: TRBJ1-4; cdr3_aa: CASSYLKGRGNEKLFF; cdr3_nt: TGTGCCAGCAGTTACTTAAAGGGAAGGGGTAATGAAAAACTGTTTTTT
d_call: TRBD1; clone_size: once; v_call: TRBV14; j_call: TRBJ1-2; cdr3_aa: CASSRTDRGNYGYTF; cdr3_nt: TGTGCCAGCAGCCGGACGGACAGGGGAAACTATGGCTACACCTTC
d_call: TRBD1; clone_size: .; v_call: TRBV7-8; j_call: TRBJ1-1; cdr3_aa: CASSLARGTLNTEAFF; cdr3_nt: TGTGCCAGCAGCTTAGCCAGGGGGACCCTGAACACTGAAGCTTTCTTT
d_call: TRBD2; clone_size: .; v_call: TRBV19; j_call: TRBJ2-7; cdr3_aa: CASMGGDSYEQYF; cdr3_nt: TGTGCCAGTATGGGAGGGGACTCCTACGAGCAGTACTTC
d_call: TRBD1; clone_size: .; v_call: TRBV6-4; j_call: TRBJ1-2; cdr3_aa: CASRPGTGNGYTF; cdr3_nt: TGTGCCAGCCGCCCAGGGACAGGGAATGGCTACACCTTC
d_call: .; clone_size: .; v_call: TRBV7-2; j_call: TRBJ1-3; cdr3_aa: CASSLDTPAVASNTIYF; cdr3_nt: TGTGCCAGCAGCTTAGATACCCCCGCCGTGGCCTCAAACACCATATATTTT
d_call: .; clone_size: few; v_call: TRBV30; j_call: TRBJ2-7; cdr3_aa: CAWSGRVVYEQYF; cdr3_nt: TGTGCCTGGAGCGGCAGGGTGGTCTACGAGCAGTACTTC
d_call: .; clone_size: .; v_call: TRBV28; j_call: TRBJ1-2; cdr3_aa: CASSSLLRSREENYGYTF; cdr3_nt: TGTGCCAGCAGTTCCCTCCTTCGAAGTAGGGAGGAAAACTATGGCTACACCTTC
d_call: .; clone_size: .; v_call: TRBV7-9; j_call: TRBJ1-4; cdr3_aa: CASSFGQGREKLFF; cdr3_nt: TGTGCCAGCAGCTTCGGCCAGGGTCGGGAAAAACTGTTTTTT
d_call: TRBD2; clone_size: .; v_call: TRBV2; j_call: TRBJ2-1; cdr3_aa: CASSDPRPGLAGGLSYNEQFF; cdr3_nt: TGTGCCAGCAGTGACCCCCGCCCCGGACTAGCGGGAGGGCTCTCCTACAATGAGCAGTTCTTC
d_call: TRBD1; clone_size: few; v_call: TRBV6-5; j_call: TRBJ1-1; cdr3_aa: CASSDPGTGEAFF; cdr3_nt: TGTGCCAGCAGTGATCCCGGGACAGGTGAAGCTTTCTTT
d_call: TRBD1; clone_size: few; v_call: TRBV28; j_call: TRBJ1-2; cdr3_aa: CASSPLDREGNYGYTF; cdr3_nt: TGTGCCAGCAGTCCCCTGGACAGGGAAGGAAACTATGGCTACACCTTC
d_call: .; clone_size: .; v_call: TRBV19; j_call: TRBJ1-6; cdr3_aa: CASSSGGSSYNSPLHF; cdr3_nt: .
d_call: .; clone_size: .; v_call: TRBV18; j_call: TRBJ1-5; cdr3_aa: CASSSRGGSSNQPQHF; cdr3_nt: TGTGCCAGCTCTTCAAGAGGGGGAAGCAGCAATCAGCCCCAGCATTTT
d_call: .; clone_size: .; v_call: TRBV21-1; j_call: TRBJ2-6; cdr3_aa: CASKTGIQGNWFAGANVLTF; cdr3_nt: TGTGCCAGCAAGACGGGTATTCAGGGTAATTGGTTCGCTGGGGCCAACGTCCTGACTTTC